A selection of T cell receptor beta chains follows, all from one sample in a study of T cells in Graves' hyperthyroidism and ophthalmopathy. One entry per CDR3 protein results from TCRdb running MiXCR on the multiplex PCR reads. Of a few hundred thousand distinct CDR3 sequences in the sample, approximately 14% were seen once. Specimen: blood. These receptors came from a woman in her twenties or thirties with Graves' hyperthyroidism. Each CDR3 is given with its conserved first and last residue. The D gene is left open where the match is weak. Clone size is shown for a subset of rows, as once, few, many or a class of expanded clone.

DNA: TGTGCCAGCAGCCCGGCGACAGCCCAAATGAACGAGCAGTACTTC; CDR3: CASSPATAQMNEQYF; size: few; V: TRBV7-9; J: TRBJ2-7; D: NA; length: 15
DNA: TGTGCCAGCAGTTTTGTTAAGGGACAGGGGACCTACGAGCAGTACTTC; CDR3: CASSFVKGQGTYEQYF; size: NA; V: TRBV28; J: TRBJ2-7; D: TRBD1; length: 16
DNA: TGTGCCAGCAGCCGAAGAGGGACTAGCGGGAGAGAGACCCAGTACTTC; CDR3: CASSRRGTSGRETQYF; size: many; V: TRBV7-2; J: TRBJ2-5; D: TRBD2; length: 16
DNA: TGTGCCAGCAGTGAAGGTAGCGGGAGACCCTACGAGCAGTACTTC; CDR3: CASSEGSGRPYEQYF; size: many; V: TRBV6-1; J: TRBJ2-7; D: TRBD2; length: 15
DNA: TGTGCCAGCAGTATTGGCACAGATACGCAGTATTTT; CDR3: CASSIGTDTQYF; size: few; V: TRBV27; J: TRBJ2-3; D: NA; length: 12
DNA: TGTGCCAGCAGTCACGACAGGTTCGCGAACACCGGGGAGCTGTTTTTT; CDR3: CASSHDRFANTGELFF; size: few; V: TRBV28; J: TRBJ2-2; D: NA; length: 16
DNA: TGTGCCAGTAGTATCATCGGCAGGGGGGCGAATGGCTACACCTTC; CDR3: CASSIIGRGANGYTF; size: few; V: TRBV19; J: TRBJ1-2; D: TRBD1; length: 15
DNA: TGCAGCGTTGGAGAAGTGCTTGATCAGCCCCAGCATTTT; CDR3: CSVGEVLDQPQHF; size: NA; V: TRBV29-1; J: TRBJ1-5; D: NA; length: 13
DNA: TGTGCCAGTAGCCGGACCTTAGTGGGCAATCAGCCCCAGCATTTT; CDR3: CASSRTLVGNQPQHF; size: NA; V: TRBV19; J: TRBJ1-5; D: NA; length: 15
DNA: TGTGCCAGCAGCTTAGTGGTAGGCCTGGGTGAGCAGTTCTTC; CDR3: CASSLVVGLGEQFF; size: many; V: TRBV7-2; J: TRBJ2-1; D: NA; length: 14
DNA: TGTGCCAGCAGGGCAGGGTCTAGCGGGAGCGGGACCGGGGAGCTGTTTTTT; CDR3: CASRAGSSGSGTGELFF; size: many; V: TRBV3-1; J: TRBJ2-2; D: TRBD2; length: 17
DNA: TGCGCCAGCAGCTTGGTTCCGGGGCCGAACACTGAAGCTTTCTTT; CDR3: CASSLVPGPNTEAFF; size: many; V: TRBV5-1; J: TRBJ1-1; D: NA; length: 15
DNA: TGCAGCGTTGCCGCAACAGGGGAGGGTCCCTACAATGAGCAGTTCTTC; CDR3: CSVAATGEGPYNEQFF; size: many; V: TRBV29-1; J: TRBJ2-1; D: NA; length: 16
DNA: TGTGCCAGCAGTTTCCAGCGGGAGTCGGGCACCGGGGAGCTGTTTTTT; CDR3: CASSFQRESGTGELFF; size: NA; V: TRBV6-5; J: TRBJ2-2; D: TRBD2; length: 16
DNA: TGTGCCAGCAGTTTAAGGAGGGTTCGAAATTCACCCCTCCACTTT; CDR3: CASSLRRVRNSPLHF; size: few; V: TRBV12-3/TRBV12-4; J: TRBJ1-6; D: NA; length: 15
DNA: TGTGCCAGCAGTCACCAAAACTCTGGAGACACCATATATTTT; CDR3: CASSHQNSGDTIYF; size: NA; V: TRBV12-3/TRBV12-4; J: TRBJ1-3; D: NA; length: 14
DNA: TGCAGTGCTAGGGTATGGTATATGAACACTGAAGCTTTCTTT; CDR3: CSARVWYMNTEAFF; size: NA; V: TRBV20-1; J: TRBJ1-1; D: NA; length: 14
DNA: TGTGCCAGCAGACCCGGACAGGGGAGCTCTGGAAACACCATATATTTT; CDR3: CASRPGQGSSGNTIYF; size: NA; V: TRBV27; J: TRBJ1-3; D: TRBD1; length: 16
DNA: TGTGCCAGCAGTTTAAGTGACGGGAGATGGCAGCCCCAGCATTTT; CDR3: CASSLSDGRWQPQHF; size: many; V: TRBV27; J: TRBJ1-5; D: NA; length: 15
DNA: TGTGCCTGGAGGGCAGGCTCTAACTATGGCTACACCTTC; CDR3: CAWRAGSNYGYTF; size: many; V: TRBV30; J: TRBJ1-2; D: NA; length: 13
DNA: TGTGCCATCGACTCCGGGACTCTAAATCAGCCCCAGCATTTT; CDR3: CAIDSGTLNQPQHF; size: few; V: TRBV6-1; J: TRBJ1-5; D: NA; length: 14
DNA: TGCGCCAGCAGCCAAGATGGCTTCCAAGAGACCCAGTACTTC; CDR3: CASSQDGFQETQYF; size: NA; V: TRBV4-3; J: TRBJ2-5; D: NA; length: 14
DNA: TGTGCCAGCATGACAGGAGGGAACTACGAGCAGTACTTC; CDR3: CASMTGGNYEQYF; size: NA; V: TRBV25-1; J: TRBJ2-7; D: NA; length: 13
DNA: TGTGCCAGCAGTTCCGCCGGGGGCCAAGAGACCCAGTACTTC; CDR3: CASSSAGGQETQYF; size: many; V: TRBV27; J: TRBJ2-5; D: NA; length: 14
DNA: TGTGCCACCAGCAGAGCTGGGGACAGTATGAACACTGAAGCTTTCTTT; CDR3: CATSRAGDSMNTEAFF; size: many; V: TRBV15; J: TRBJ1-1; D: TRBD1; length: 16
DNA: TGTGCCTGGAGTCTGTCCTCTGGAAACACCATATATTTT; CDR3: CAWSLSSGNTIYF; size: few; V: TRBV30; J: TRBJ1-3; D: NA; length: 13
DNA: TGTGCCAGCAGCCCGATGGGTCTCAGGCAGCCCCAGCATTTT; CDR3: CASSPMGLRQPQHF; size: many; V: TRBV7-3; J: TRBJ1-5; D: NA; length: 14
DNA: TGTGCCAGCAGCTTAGGTACCTCTGGGGCCAACGTCCTGACTTTC; CDR3: CASSLGTSGANVLTF; size: many; V: TRBV7-2; J: TRBJ2-6; D: NA; length: 15
DNA: TGTGCCAGCAGTTTAGCCTTTACCGCCCAGGGAGATACGCAGTATTTT; CDR3: CASSLAFTAQGDTQYF; size: NA; V: TRBV12-3/TRBV12-4; J: TRBJ2-3; D: NA; length: 16
DNA: TGTGCCAGCAGGTCCACCGACCGACAGAGTAACACTGAAGCTTTCTTT; CDR3: CASRSTDRQSNTEAFF; size: NA; V: TRBV28; J: TRBJ1-1; D: NA; length: 16
DNA: TGCGCCAGCAGCCAAGATCTGCAGGGAGCCGGGGAGCTGTTTTTT; CDR3: CASSQDLQGAGELFF; size: NA; V: TRBV4-1; J: TRBJ2-2; D: NA; length: 15
DNA: TGTGCCAGCAGTTACGACGGGGGTCAACCGAACACTGAAGCTTTCTTT; CDR3: CASSYDGGQPNTEAFF; size: few; V: TRBV27; J: TRBJ1-1; D: NA; length: 16
DNA: TGCGCCAGCAGTGGTTGGGGCACTAGCTTCACAGATACGCAGTATTTT; CDR3: CASSGWGTSFTDTQYF; size: NA; V: TRBV10-2; J: TRBJ2-3; D: NA; length: 16
DNA: TGTGCCACCAGGGAGGGAGACACTGAAGCTTTCTTT; CDR3: CATREGDTEAFF; size: many; V: TRBV10-3; J: TRBJ1-1; D: NA; length: 12
DNA: TGTGCCAGCAGTGAATTAAGGGGGACAGGGAGGGACATTCAGTACTTC; CDR3: CASSELRGTGRDIQYF; size: NA; V: TRBV25-1; J: TRBJ2-4; D: TRBD1; length: 16
DNA: TGTGCCAGCAGTCAGACAGGGGAAAAACTGTTTTTT; CDR3: CASSQTGEKLFF; size: many; V: TRBV27; J: TRBJ1-4; D: TRBD1; length: 12
DNA: TGCAGCGTTGAAGACCCCCAGGGGAATTACGAGCAGTACTTC; CDR3: CSVEDPQGNYEQYF; size: NA; V: TRBV29-1; J: TRBJ2-7; D: NA; length: 14
DNA: TGTGCCACCAGTGATCCCTTAAGGACAGTTACCGGGGAGCTGTTTTTT; CDR3: CATSDPLRTVTGELFF; size: few; V: TRBV24-1; J: TRBJ2-2; D: NA; length: 16
DNA: TGTGCCAGTAGTACCCAGGGTACCTCCCGCTCCTACAATGAGCAGTTCTTC; CDR3: CASSTQGTSRSYNEQFF; size: NA; V: TRBV19; J: TRBJ2-1; D: NA; length: 17
DNA: TGTGCCAGCAGCTCAAGATTAGCGGGGGGCACAGATACGCAGTATTTT; CDR3: CASSSRLAGGTDTQYF; size: many; V: TRBV7-3; J: TRBJ2-3; D: TRBD2; length: 16
DNA: TGTGCCAGCAGCCGCGGTGGCAGGGTACACGAGCAGTACTTC; CDR3: CASSRGGRVHEQYF; size: many; V: TRBV7-2; J: TRBJ2-7; D: NA; length: 14
DNA: TGTGCCAGCACCCGCCTGGGGCCAAGCCAAGAGACCCAGTACTTC; CDR3: CASTRLGPSQETQYF; size: many; V: TRBV7-8; J: TRBJ2-5; D: NA; length: 15
DNA: TGCAGCGTTCTTCGAGCTGGCCTGTCGAATGAGCAGTTCTTC; CDR3: CSVLRAGLSNEQFF; size: many; V: TRBV29-1; J: TRBJ2-1; D: NA; length: 14
DNA: TGTGCCAGCAGTTTAAAGGGGCTGCTGTTTTTT; CDR3: CASSLKGLLFF; size: NA; V: TRBV12-3/TRBV12-4; J: TRBJ2-2; D: NA; length: 11
DNA: TGCGCCAGCAGCTCCTCCGGGACAGGAGGAGGATCACCCCTCCACTTT; CDR3: CASSSSGTGGGSPLHF; size: many; V: TRBV5-1; J: TRBJ1-6; D: TRBD1; length: 16